This passage covers 30 T cell receptor beta chains from one sample sequenced in a study of vaccination effects on CD4 cells after COVID-19. Their antigen targets remain unknown. Sequencing was performed with immunoSEQ multiplex PCR; in TCRdb, only in-frame clones are kept and a portion is missing. The table includes tens of thousands of clones, under 80% detected once. ViraFEST assay sequencing came after antigen-specific CD4+ T cells were expanded with viral peptide pools. When less than 13 days of culture had elapsed, CD4+ T cells were isolated. Subjects were given two BNT162b2 or mRNA-1273 vaccine doses. This specimen consisted of CD4+ T cells from PBMCs cultured with HCoV-OC43 spike peptides, obtained after COVID-19 vaccination. Subset of the sample: HCoV-OC43 spike overlapping peptide pool stimulation. Source of these receptors: a human donor who received a COVID-19 vaccine.

V and J are TRBV19 and TRBJ1-2, with D hard to call. Trimming took 3 bases from V and 3 from J, leaving 14 bases between them. This CDR3 is 15 amino acids long. Germline lookup yields CDR1 LNHDA and CDR2 SQIVND (reference sequence). This chain's CDR3 is CASSIPPLGDYGYTF. In DNA, the CDR3 is TGTGCCAGTAGTATCCCACCTCTAGGTGACTATGGCTACACCTTC.

This sequence joins TRBV6-5 and TRBJ2-2; D possibly uses TRBD1 or TRBD2 (6 bases each). From germline, CDR1 is MNHEY and CDR2 SVGAGI. V lost 6 bases to trimming and J lost 3 bases, with 11 bases between them. The CDR3 loop spans 14 amino acids. In DNA form, the CDR3 reads TGTGCCAGCAGGGAGGGGGTCGACACCGGGGAGCTGTTTTTT. Translating it yields CASREGVDTGELFF.

The chain couples TRBV5-1 to TRBJ2-1; TRBD1 aligns across 8 bases. The CDR3 runs 14 residues. With 8 bases clipped from V and 6 bases from J, the junction kept 10 bases outside the gene matches. Germline CDR1 and CDR2: SGHRS and YFSETQ. The CDR3 loop is CASFSDREVNEQFF. DNA for the CDR3: TGCGCCAGTTTCTCGGACAGGGAGGTCAATGAGCAGTTCTTC.

The J gene is TRBJ1-6, the V gene TRBV9, with 8 bases matching TRBD1. Trimming at V came to 0 bases and at J to 14 bases, leaving 10 bases not matched to a gene. Germline assignment: CDR1 SGDLS and CDR2 YYNGEE. The CDR3 runs 15 residues. The CDR3 reads CASSVEGGQGISLHF. Here the CDR3 DNA reads TGTGCCAGCAGCGTAGAGGGCGGACAGGGTATTTCCCTCCACTTT.

The rearrangement uses TRBV10-3 and TRBJ1-1, with TRBD1 as a possible D gene (5 bases). CDR3 length equals 13 residues. Trimming stripped 6 bases from V and 1 base from J, with 9 bases between. Germline assignment: CDR1 ENHRY and CDR2 SYGVKD. CDR3 sequence (DNA): TGTGCCATCAGCGGGGGAGAGAACACTGAAGCTTTCTTT. It is translated as CAISGGENTEAFF.

The V and J genes are TRBV5-1 and TRBJ2-5, with D perhaps matching TRBD1 or TRBD2 (6 bases each). Trimming left V 6 bases short and J 4 bases short, with 16 bases between. This CDR3 has 14 amino acids. Germline V gives CDR1 SGHRS, CDR2 YFSETQ. The CDR3 loop is CASTAIRGAETQYF. The CDR3 DNA sequence: TGCGCCAGCACGGCAATTAGGGGGGCAGAGACCCAGTACTTC.

CDR3 amino acids: CASSLGGVAGFQETQYF. The CDR3 region has the DNA TGTGCCAGCAGCTTAGGAGGGGTAGCGGGGTTTCAAGAGACCCAGTACTTC. The chain joins TRBV7-2 to TRBJ2-5; 8 bases map to TRBD2. This CDR3 contains 17 residues. The V gene's germline CDR1 is SGHTA and CDR2 FQGNSA. Trimming removed 1 base from V and 2 bases from J; junction bases left unmatched: 9.

This clone was seen just once. The genes are TRBV6-5 and TRBJ2-7; D gene uncertain. Trimming shortened V by 6 bases and J by 2 bases, and 5 bases separated the two germline ends. CDR3 length equals 11 residues. The germline V gene has CDR1 MNHEY and CDR2 SVGAGI. The CDR3 nucleotides read TGTGCCAGCAGCAACGCCTACGAGCAGTACGTC. Translation gives CASSNAYEQYV.

The chain combines TRBV3-1 (or the pseudogene TRBV3-2) with TRBJ1-1; D unresolved. V gave up 4 bases and J gave up 5 bases, with 20 bases separating them. Germline V gene sequence: CDR1 LGHDT, CDR2 YNNKEL (reference sequence). This CDR3 has 16 residues. CDR3 nucleotides: TGTGCCAGCAGCCCCCAAGGGTCGCGGAGTAGGACTGAAGCTTTCTTT. Its protein is CASSPQGSRSRTEAFF.

This chain links TRBV5-6 with TRBJ1-5; 8 bases map to TRBD1. CDR3 size: 15 residues. The V segment lost 4 bases and the J segment 6 bases; nucleotides outside the gene matches: 9. Germline lookup yields CDR1 SGHDT and CDR2 YYEEEE. CDR3 bases: TGTGCCAGCAGCATTCGGACAGGGCAGGGTCAGCCCCAGCATTTT. Protein product: CASSIRTGQGQPQHF. Full variable domain (outside the CDR3, taken from reference TRBV5-6 and TRBJ1-5): DAGVTQSPTHLIKTRGQQVTLRCSPKSGHDTVSWYQQALGQGPQFIFQYYEEEERQRGNFPDRFSGHQFPNYSSELNVNALLLGDSALYLCASSIRTGQGQPQHFGDGTRLSIL.

This clone has a handful of counts. The genes are TRBV2 and TRBJ2-2; 9 bases line up with TRBD2. CDR3 size: 15 residues. Germline-derived CDR1 and CDR2 are SNHLY and FYNNEI. V lost 1 base to trimming and J lost 5 bases; unmatched junction nucleotides: 2. CDR3 in amino acids: CASSEVLAGTGELFF. The CDR3 nucleotides are TGTGCCAGCAGTGAAGTCCTAGCGGGGACCGGGGAGCTGTTTTTT.

The chain carries TRBV6-5 and TRBJ1-6; 8 nucleotides align to TRBD1. Germline CDR1 and CDR2: MNHEY and SVGAGI. CDR3 length: 14 amino acids. V dropped 6 bases and J dropped 10; count of bases not matched to a gene: 8. The CDR3 sequence is CASRAGQGGSPLHF. The CDR3, as DNA: TGTGCCAGCAGGGCCGGACAGGGAGGGTCACCCCTCCACTTT.

This chain joins TRBV6-5 and TRBJ2-2, with D possibly being TRBD1 (5 bases). V lost 2 bases to trimming and J lost 7 bases, with 8 bases between them. From germline, CDR1 is MNHEY and CDR2 SVGAGI. The CDR3 loop spans 13 amino acids. CDR3 in DNA: TGTGCCAGCAGTTACAGGGGTGTCGGGGAGCTGTTTTTT. Its translation: CASSYRGVGELFF.

The chain combines TRBV7-8 with TRBJ2-5; TRBD1 might be the D (5 bases). The germline CDR1 and CDR2 sequences are SGHVS and FQNEAQ. The CDR3 runs to 13 residues. Trimming cost V 3 bases and J 5 bases, with 10 bases left between them. In DNA, the CDR3 is TGTGCCAGCAGCTTCAGGGTACCCGAGACCCAGTACTTC. Residues: CASSFRVPETQYF.

The chain is built from TRBV6-2 or TRBV6-3 and TRBJ2-5; 7 nucleotides match TRBD2. CDR1 and CDR2 from the germline V gene are MNHEY and SVGEGT. This CDR3 is built from 17 residues. V lost 2 bases, J lost 5 bases, and 14 bases stayed unmatched. CDR3 sequence reads: CASSYPSGEGMKETQYF. The DNA of the CDR3 is TGTGCCAGCAGTTACCCTTCTGGGGAGGGGATGAAGGAGACCCAGTACTTC.

This clone was observed a few times. This chain connects TRBV3-1 (or the pseudogene TRBV3-2) to TRBJ1-2; D ambiguous. This CDR3 contains 11 residues. With 3 bases removed from V and 6 bases from J, the gap between germline ends came to 5 bases. The germline V gene has CDR1 LGHDT and CDR2 YNNKEL (reference sequence). CDR3 DNA sequence: TGTGCCAGCAGCCAGGTAAATGGCTACACCTTC. It specifies CASSQVNGYTF.

V gene TRBV15 combines with J gene TRBJ1-3; D gene unclear. The V end was cut by 3 bases, the J end by 0 bases, with 9 bases between. CDR1 is LNHNV and CDR2 is YYDKDF in the germline V gene (reference sequence). This CDR3 comprises 15 residues. The CDR3 reads CATSSALSSGNTIYF. The CDR3 DNA is TGTGCCACCAGCAGTGCTTTAAGCTCTGGAAACACCATATATTTT.

The rearrangement uses TRBV7-9 and TRBJ2-5; TRBD2 matches at 10 bases. CDR3 length: 15 amino acids. V lost 2 bases and J lost 5; bases outside the gene matches: 5. Germline values: CDR1 SEHNR, CDR2 FQNEAQ (reference sequence). As DNA, the CDR3 is TGTGCCAGCAGCTTACCCGGGACTAGCGTCGAGACCCAGTACTTC. Protein product: CASSLPGTSVETQYF.

The rearrangement uses TRBV28 and TRBJ2-7; 9 bases match TRBD1. The V and J ends lost 2 bases and 7 bases, in that order; junction bases with no gene match: 3. This CDR3 comprises 13 residues. Germline-derived CDR1 and CDR2 are MDHEN and SYDVKM. The CDR3: CASSLGTGKEQYV. The CDR3 region has the DNA TGTGCCAGCAGTTTAGGGACAGGGAAAGAGCAGTACGTC.

The chain couples TRBV6-4 to TRBJ2-2, with TRBD1 identical over 7 bases. The V segment lost 6 bases and the J segment 0 bases; nucleotides outside the gene matches: 4. The CDR3 has 15 residues. The germline gives CDR1 MRHNA, CDR2 SNTAGT. DNA for the CDR3: TGTGCCAGCAGGAAGACAGGGTCGAACACCGGGGAGCTGTTTTTT. This encodes CASRKTGSNTGELFF.

The V gene is TRBV21-1, the J gene TRBJ1-1. TRBV21-1 counts as a pseudogene. The CDR3 consists of 9 residues. This chain's CDR3 is CASHTEAFF. The CDR3 bases are TGTGCCAGCCACACTGAAGCTTTCTTT.

This clone has only a few counts. The chain has TRBV2 and TRBJ2-3, with 8 bases fitting TRBD1. This CDR3 spans 13 amino acids. Germline loops: CDR1 SNHLY, CDR2 FYNNEI. The V segment lost 4 bases and the J segment 6 bases; nucleotides outside the gene matches: 3. The CDR3 spells CASSGTGSDTQYF. DNA of the CDR3: TGTGCCAGCAGTGGGACAGGGTCGGATACGCAGTATTTT.

Remarks on this clone: An end of the junction does not agree with germline; a read error may underlie this. The chain has TRBV3-1 (or the pseudogene TRBV3-2) and TRBJ1-6; D remains ambiguous. Germline assignment: CDR1 LGHDT and CDR2 YNNKEL (reference sequence). The CDR3 is made up of 13 amino acids. CDR3 DNA sequence: TGTACCAGCAGCCAATCGGGTAATTCACCCCTCCACTTT. Translation gives CTSSQSGNSPLHF.

This clone came up once. The genes are TRBV7-2 and TRBJ1-2, with D hard to call. Germline V CDR1 and CDR2: SGHTA, FQGNSA. V shed 5 bases and J shed 2 bases, with 15 bases lying between them. The CDR3 has 15 amino acids. The CDR3 loop reads CASSQYYTVNYGYTF. CDR3 sequence (DNA): TGTGCCAGCAGCCAATATTACACAGTGAACTATGGCTACACCTTC.

CDR3 sequence: CASSERGTVQNEKLFF. The CDR3 region has the DNA TGTGCCAGCAGCGAGAGGGGGACGGTCCAAAATGAAAAACTGTTTTTT. The V call is TRBV9, the J call TRBJ1-4; possibly TRBD1 for D (6 bases). Germline CDR1 reads SGDLS; CDR2 reads YYNGEE. Trimming shortened V by 3 bases and J by 5 bases, and 17 bases separated the two germline ends. The CDR3 is 16 residues long.

This clone is termed medium-sized. This rearrangement joins TRBV5-1 to TRBJ2-5; weak D call: TRBD1 (5 bases). The V and J ends lost 9 bases and 5 bases respectively, with 26 bases between them. Looked up from germline, CDR1 is SGHRS and CDR2 is YFSETQ. This CDR3 comprises 16 residues. CDR3 sequence reads: CATTSGGHVPVETQYF. The CDR3, as DNA: TGCGCCACGACGTCGGGTGGACACGTCCCGGTGGAGACCCAGTACTTC.

In this sample, this clone turned up once. The J gene is TRBJ1-4, the V gene TRBV4-1; D is perhaps TRBD1 (5 bases). Trimming took 4 bases from V and 5 from J, leaving 14 bases between them. Looked up from germline, CDR1 is MGHRA and CDR2 is YSYEKL. The CDR3 loop spans 15 amino acids. The CDR3 DNA reads TGCGCCAGCAGCCGCCCGGGACCGATGAATGAAAAACTGTTTTTT. This sequence encodes CASSRPGPMNEKLFF.

The gene calls are TRBV19 and TRBJ2-5; either TRBD1 or TRBD2 may fit D (5 bases each). CDR3 size: 15 residues. CDR1 and CDR2 from the germline V gene are LNHDA and SQIVND (reference sequence). V dropped 3 bases and J dropped 7 bases, with 18 bases sitting between them. CDR3 coding DNA: TGTGCCAGTAGTATGGTGGCAGGGACGTTGACGACCCAGTACTTC. Residues: CASSMVAGTLTTQYF.

With respect to this clone: The final CDR3 position lacks the conserved phenylalanine or tryptophan, pointing to a likely read error. Because the CDR3's place on the DNA is in doubt, the DNA is left out and the CDR3 is given as listed by TCRdb. The chain links TRBV2 to TRBJ1-1; the table gives TRBD1 as D, unverified against the DNA. Germline CDR1 SNHLY, CDR2 FYNNEI. The length of the CDR3 is 12 amino acids, counting both ends. CDR3: CASRDRGGPKAI.

The chain joins TRBV9 to TRBJ2-3, with D perhaps TRBD1 or TRBD2 (5 bases each). Germline V gene sequence: CDR1 SGDLS, CDR2 YYNGEE. The CDR3 loop spans 13 amino acids. Trimming stripped 4 bases from V and 6 bases from J, with 12 bases between. CDR3 DNA sequence: TGTGCCAGCAGCCTGGGACGTGTGGATACGCAGTATTTT. Protein sequence: CASSLGRVDTQYF.